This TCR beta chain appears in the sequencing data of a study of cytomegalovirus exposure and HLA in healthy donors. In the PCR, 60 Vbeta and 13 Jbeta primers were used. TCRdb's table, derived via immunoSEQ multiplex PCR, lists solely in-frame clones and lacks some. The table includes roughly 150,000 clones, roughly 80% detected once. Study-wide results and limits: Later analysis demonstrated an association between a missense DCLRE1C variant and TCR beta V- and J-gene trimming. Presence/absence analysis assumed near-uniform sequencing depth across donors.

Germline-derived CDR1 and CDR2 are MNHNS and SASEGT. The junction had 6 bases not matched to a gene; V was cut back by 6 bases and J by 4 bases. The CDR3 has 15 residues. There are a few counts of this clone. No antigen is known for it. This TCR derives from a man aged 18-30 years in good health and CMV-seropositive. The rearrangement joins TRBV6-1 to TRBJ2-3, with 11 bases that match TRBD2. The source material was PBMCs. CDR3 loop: CASRPGTSGADTQYF. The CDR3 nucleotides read TGTGCCAGCAGGCCGGGGACTAGCGGCGCAGATACGCAGTATTTT.